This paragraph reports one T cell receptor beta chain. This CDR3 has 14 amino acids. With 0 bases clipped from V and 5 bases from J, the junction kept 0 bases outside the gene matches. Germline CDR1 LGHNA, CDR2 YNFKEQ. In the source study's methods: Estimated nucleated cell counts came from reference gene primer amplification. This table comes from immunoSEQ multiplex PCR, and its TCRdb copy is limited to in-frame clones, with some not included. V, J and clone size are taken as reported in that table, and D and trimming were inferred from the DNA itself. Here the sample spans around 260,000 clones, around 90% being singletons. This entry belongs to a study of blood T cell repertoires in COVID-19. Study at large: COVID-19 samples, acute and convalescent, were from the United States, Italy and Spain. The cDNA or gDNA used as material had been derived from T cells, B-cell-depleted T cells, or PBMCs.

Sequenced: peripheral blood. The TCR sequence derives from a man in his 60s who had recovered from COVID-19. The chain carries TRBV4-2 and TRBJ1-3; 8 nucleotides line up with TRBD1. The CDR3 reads CASSQDRGRNTIYF. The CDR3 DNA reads TGTGCCAGCAGCCAAGACAGGGGGCGAAACACCATATATTTT.